The source of this T cell receptor beta chain is a study of T cell responses to AZD1222 COVID-19 vaccine. Across the study: The study pooled second doses at about 4 or about 12 weeks.

Produced via immunoSEQ multiplex PCR; TCRdb's table is partial and in-frame only. This sample has more than 110,000 clones, with under 95% found just once. This clone appeared a few times. Its cognate antigen is unknown. Study conclusions and caveats: Clonal diversity may have been underestimated in mostly white British donors. Nearly half of spike-specific TCRs reportedly target variant regions that are unmutated in the B.1.351 and B.1.1.7 variants.

The germline CDR1 and CDR2 sequences are LNHNV and YYDKDF (reference sequence). V was pared by 1 base and J by 6 bases, with 10 bases between. The CDR3 covers 14 residues. This sequence was found in an adult in good health. The rearrangement links TRBV15 to TRBJ1-5, with a weak D call TRBD1 (6 bases). This material consisted of peripheral blood, taken on day 0 of AZD1222 vaccination. DNA of the CDR3: TGTGCCACCAGCAGAGGGACAGAGAGTCAGCCCCAGCATTTT. Protein product: CATSRGTESQPQHF. Full variable domain (missing parts from reference TRBV15 and TRBJ1-5): DAMVIQNPRYQVTQFGKPVTLSCSQTLNHNVMYWYQQKSSQAPKLLFHYYDKDFNNEADTPDNFQSRRPNTSFCFLDIRSPGLGDTAMYLCATSRGTESQPQHFGDGTRLSIL.